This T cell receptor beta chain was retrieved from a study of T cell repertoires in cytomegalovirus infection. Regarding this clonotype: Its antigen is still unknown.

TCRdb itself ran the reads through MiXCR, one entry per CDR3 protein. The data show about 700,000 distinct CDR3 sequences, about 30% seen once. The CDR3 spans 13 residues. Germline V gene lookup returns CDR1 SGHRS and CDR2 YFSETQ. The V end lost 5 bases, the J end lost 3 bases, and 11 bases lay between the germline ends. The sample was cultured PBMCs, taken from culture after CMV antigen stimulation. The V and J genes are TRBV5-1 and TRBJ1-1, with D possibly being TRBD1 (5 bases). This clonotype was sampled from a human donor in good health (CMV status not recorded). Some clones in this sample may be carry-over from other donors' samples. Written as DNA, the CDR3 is TGCGCCAGCAGACCAGGCAGGGACACTGAAGCTTTCTTT. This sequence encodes CASRPGRDTEAFF.